This T cell receptor (beta chain) was identified in a study of blood T cell repertoires in COVID-19. Study summary: The samples span acute and convalescent COVID-19 from the United States, Italy and Spain.

Under the authors' procedure: Amplified reference gene primers provided the basis for estimating nucleated cell counts. Measured with immunoSEQ multiplex PCR; TCRdb has only the in-frame clones, and not every one. V and J calls and clone size come straight from that table; D and trimming were deduced from the DNA. The sample has a few hundred thousand clones; under 90% are singletons. The CDR3 loop spans 14 amino acids. CDR1 is SQVTM, CDR2 ANQGSEA, per germline. Trimming cost V 0 bases and J 4 bases, with 12 bases left between them. The source material was peripheral blood. The clonotype originates from a woman aged 55-69 years who had recovered from COVID-19. The chain links TRBV29-1 to TRBJ1-2; no clear D gene. The CDR3 loop reads CSVEEEVGSYGYTF. CDR3 coding DNA: TGCAGCGTTGAAGAGGAGGTAGGGAGCTATGGCTACACCTTC.